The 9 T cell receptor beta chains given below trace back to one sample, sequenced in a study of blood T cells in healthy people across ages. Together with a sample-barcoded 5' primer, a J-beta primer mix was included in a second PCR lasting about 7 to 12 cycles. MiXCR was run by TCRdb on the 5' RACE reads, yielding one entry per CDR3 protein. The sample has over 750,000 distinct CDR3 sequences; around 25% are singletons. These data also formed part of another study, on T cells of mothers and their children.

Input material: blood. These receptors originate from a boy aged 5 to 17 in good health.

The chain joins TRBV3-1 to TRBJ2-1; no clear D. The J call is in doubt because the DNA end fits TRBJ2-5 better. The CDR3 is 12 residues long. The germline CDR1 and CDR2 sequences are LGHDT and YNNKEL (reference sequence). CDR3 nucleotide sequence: TGTGCCAGCAGCCAAGAACTAGAGACCCAGTACTTC. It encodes CASSQELETQYF.

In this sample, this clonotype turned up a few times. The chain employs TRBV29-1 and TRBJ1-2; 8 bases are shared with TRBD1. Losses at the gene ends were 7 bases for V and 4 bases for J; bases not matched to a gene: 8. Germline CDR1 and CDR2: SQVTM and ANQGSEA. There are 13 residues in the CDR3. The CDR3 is CSGSGGSGYGYTF. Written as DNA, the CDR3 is TGCAGCGGTTCAGGGGGCAGCGGCTATGGCTACACCTTC.

The CDR3, as DNA: TGTGCCAGCAGCTTAAAACCCGGTTACAATCAGCCCCAGCATTTT. Residues: CASSLKPGYNQPQHF. The V call is TRBV7-2, the J call TRBJ1-5; D unclear. Between the trimmed V and J ends, which lost 2 bases and 3 bases, there was a span of 11 bases. This CDR3 comprises 15 residues. The V gene's germline CDR1 is SGHTA and CDR2 FQGNSA.

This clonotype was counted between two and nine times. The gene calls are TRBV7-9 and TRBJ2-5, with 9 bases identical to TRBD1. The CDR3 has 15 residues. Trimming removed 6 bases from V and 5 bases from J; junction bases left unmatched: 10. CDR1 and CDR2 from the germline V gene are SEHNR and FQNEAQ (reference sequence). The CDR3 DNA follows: TGTGCCAGCAGACTCGATTTCGGACAGGGGGAGACCCAGTACTTC. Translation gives CASRLDFGQGETQYF. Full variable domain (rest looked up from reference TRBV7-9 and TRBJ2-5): DTGVSQNPRHKITKRGQNVTFRCDPISEHNRLYWYRQTLGQGPEFLTYFQNEAQLEKSRLLSDRFSAERPKGSFSTLEIQRTEQGDSAMYLCASRLDFGQGETQYFGPGTRLLVL.

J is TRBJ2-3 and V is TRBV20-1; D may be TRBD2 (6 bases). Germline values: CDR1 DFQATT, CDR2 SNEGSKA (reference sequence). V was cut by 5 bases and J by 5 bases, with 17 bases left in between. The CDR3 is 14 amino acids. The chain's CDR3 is CSALGREYQDTQYF. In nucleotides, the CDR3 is TGCAGTGCTTTGGGGCGGGAATATCAAGATACGCAGTATTTT.

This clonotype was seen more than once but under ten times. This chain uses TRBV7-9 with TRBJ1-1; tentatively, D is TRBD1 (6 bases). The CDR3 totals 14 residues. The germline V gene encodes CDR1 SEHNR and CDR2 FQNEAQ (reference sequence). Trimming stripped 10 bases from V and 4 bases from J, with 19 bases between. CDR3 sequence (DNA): TGTGCCACATACCCACCGGGGGGCTCCACTGAAGCTTTCTTT. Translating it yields CATYPPGGSTEAFF. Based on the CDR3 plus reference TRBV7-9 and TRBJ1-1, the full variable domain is DTGVSQNPRHKITKRGQNVTFRCDPISEHNRLYWYRQTLGQGPEFLTYFQNEAQLEKSRLLSDRFSAERPKGSFSTLEIQRTEQGDSAMYLCATYPPGGSTEAFFGQGTRLTVV.

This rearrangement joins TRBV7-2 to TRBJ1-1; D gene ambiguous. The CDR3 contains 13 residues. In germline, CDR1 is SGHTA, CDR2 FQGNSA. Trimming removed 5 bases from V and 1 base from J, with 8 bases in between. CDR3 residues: CASSTRWNTEAFF. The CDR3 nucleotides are TGTGCCAGCAGCACACGATGGAACACTGAAGCTTTCTTT.

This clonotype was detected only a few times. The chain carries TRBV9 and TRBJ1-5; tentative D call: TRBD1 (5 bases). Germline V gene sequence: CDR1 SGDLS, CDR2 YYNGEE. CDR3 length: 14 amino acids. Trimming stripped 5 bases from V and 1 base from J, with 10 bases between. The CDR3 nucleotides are TGTGCCAGCAGTGCCGAGGGGAGCAATCAGCCCCAGCATTTT. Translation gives CASSAEGSNQPQHF.

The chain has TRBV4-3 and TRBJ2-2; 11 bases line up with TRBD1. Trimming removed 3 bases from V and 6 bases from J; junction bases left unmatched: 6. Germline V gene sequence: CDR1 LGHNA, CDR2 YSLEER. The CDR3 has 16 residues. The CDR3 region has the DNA TGCGCCAGCAGCCACCGGGACAGGGGGTTGGCCGGGGAGCTGTTTTTT. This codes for CASSHRDRGLAGELFF.